This TCR beta chain was recovered during a study of blood T cell repertoires in COVID-19. The method was immunoSEQ multiplex PCR; TCRdb's version includes in-frame clones alone and lacks a portion of them. The sample gives roughly 400,000 clones, about 89% of which show up once; about 2% is in the top ten. Seattle's cohort entered during active infection and was followed longitudinally. Trimming cost V 7 bases and J 10 bases, with 15 bases left between them. Germline V gene sequence: CDR1 LGHNT, CDR2 FRNRAP. There are 12 residues in the CDR3. This sequence joins TRBV12-5 and TRBJ2-3, with a possible D match to TRBD2 (6 bases). This clonotype was obtained from a woman in her fifties or sixties with COVID-19, enrolled during active disease. The sequenced sample was peripheral blood. The CDR3 region is CASADTLAAQYF. The CDR3 DNA reads as TGTGCTAGTGCTGATACGTTAGCGGCGCAGTATTTT.